Listed here are 25 T cell receptor beta chains from one sample, sequenced in a study of T-cell memory formation after mild COVID-19. TCRdb processed the 5' RACE reads anew with MiXCR; each CDR3 protein has one entry. The sample holds about 340,000 distinct CDR3 sequences, 10% to 15% seen once. The sequenced material came from PBMCs or a T cell subset sorted from them (not recorded which). The source is a man between 18 and 29 years old who had mild COVID-19 (a few samples of this study predate the infection). Cell type and time point are not known.

This clonotype occurred a few times. The rearrangement joins TRBV12-3 or TRBV12-4 to TRBJ2-1; D is ambiguous. This CDR3 is built from 11 residues. V gave up 11 bases and J gave up 3 bases, with 8 bases separating them. The CDR3 region is CAVAHYNEQFF. The DNA for the CDR3 is TGTGCCGTGGCCCACTACAATGAGCAGTTCTTC.

This clonotype was seen a few times. The gene calls are TRBV7-2 and TRBJ2-1; D is perhaps TRBD2 (6 bases). This CDR3 has 17 amino acids. Germline V gene lookup returns CDR1 SGHTA and CDR2 FQGNSA. Trimming removed 0 bases at V and 8 bases at J, with 20 bases between. The CDR3 here is CASSLAPELGGSDEQFF. The CDR3 bases are TGTGCCAGCAGCTTAGCGCCCGAGCTTGGAGGGAGTGATGAGCAGTTCTTC. Full variable domain (missing parts from reference TRBV7-2 and TRBJ2-1): GAGVSQSPSNKVTEKGKDVELRCDPISGHTALYWYRQSLGQGLEFLIYFQGNSAPDKSGLPSDRFSAERTGGSVSTLTIQRTQQEDSAVYLCASSLAPELGGSDEQFFGPGTRLTVL.

The rearrangement joins TRBV6-2 or TRBV6-3 to TRBJ1-3; D gene ambiguous. The CDR3 is made up of 15 amino acids. Trimming shortened V by 7 bases and J by 0 bases, and 13 bases separated the two germline ends. Looked up from germline, CDR1 is MNHEY and CDR2 is SVGEGT. The CDR3 sequence: CASNNGGNSGNTIYF. In DNA, the CDR3 is TGTGCCAGCAACAATGGAGGTAACTCTGGAAACACCATATATTTT.

This clonotype was detected ten times or more. The chain carries TRBV5-1 and TRBJ2-5; D unresolved. With 5 bases removed from V and 5 bases from J, the gap between germline ends came to 13 bases. Germline CDR1 and CDR2: SGHRS and YFSETQ. This CDR3 comprises 13 residues. The chain's CDR3 is CASRLGYRETQYF. CDR3 in DNA: TGCGCCAGCAGGCTTGGTTACCGGGAGACCCAGTACTTC. Drawing the rest from reference TRBV5-1 and TRBJ2-5, the complete variable domain is KAGVTQTPRYLIKTRGQQVTLSCSPISGHRSVSWYQQTPGQGLQFLFEYFSETQRNKGNFPGRFSGRQFSNSRSEMNVSTLELGDSALYLCASRLGYRETQYFGPGTRLLVL.

This clonotype was picked up a small number of times. The genes are TRBV20-1 and TRBJ2-1; D unresolved. The CDR3 has 14 residues. CDR1 and CDR2 (germline): DFQATT, SNEGSKA (reference sequence). Trimming cost V 4 bases and J 5 bases, with 15 bases left between them. Here the CDR3 DNA reads TGCAGTGCTATAGAAGGGTCCCAAAACAATGAGCAGTTCTTC. Its translation: CSAIEGSQNNEQFF.

This clonotype was seen more than once but under ten times. This rearrangement joins TRBV7-2 to TRBJ2-2; D tentatively fits TRBD1 or TRBD2 (6 bases each). With 6 bases removed from V and 0 bases from J, the gap between germline ends came to 14 bases. The CDR3 contains 16 residues. Germline loops: CDR1 SGHTA, CDR2 FQGNSA. The CDR3 region is CASSRVGGPNTGELFF. The CDR3 DNA follows: TGTGCCAGCAGTAGGGTCGGGGGCCCGAACACCGGGGAGCTGTTTTTT.

The V call is TRBV29-1, the J call TRBJ1-1, with D unclear. The CDR3 has 11 residues. Germline V lookup: CDR1 SQVTM, CDR2 ANQGSEA. Trimming stripped 6 bases from V and 8 bases from J, with 13 bases between. CDR3: CSVVNLTEAFF. As DNA, the CDR3 is TGCAGCGTCGTAAACCTCACAGAAGCTTTCTTT. Full variable domain (rest looked up from reference TRBV29-1 and TRBJ1-1): SAVISQKPSRDICQRGTSLTIQCQVDSQVTMMFWYRQQPGQSLTLIATANQGSEATYESGFVIDKFPISRPNLTFSTLTVSNMSPEDSSIYLCSVVNLTEAFFGQGTRLTVV.

This clonotype was counted only a few times. This sequence joins TRBV6-2 or TRBV6-3 and TRBJ2-5; a weak D match, TRBD2 (5 bases). V lost 0 bases to trimming and J lost 0 bases, with 11 bases between them. The CDR3 has 16 residues. CDR1 and CDR2 from the germline V gene are MNHEY and SVGEGT. The CDR3: CASSYSRSADQETQYF. DNA for the CDR3: TGTGCCAGCAGTTACTCCCGGTCAGCGGACCAAGAGACCCAGTACTTC.

This rearrangement joins TRBV20-1 to TRBJ2-5; 7 nucleotides agree with TRBD2. Trimming cost V 5 bases and J 4 bases; bases outside gene matches: 10. The CDR3 sequence is 14 residues long. Germline values: CDR1 DFQATT, CDR2 SNEGSKA (reference sequence). The CDR3 is CSAPPSGLGETQYF. The DNA of the CDR3 is TGCAGTGCTCCCCCTAGCGGCTTAGGAGAGACCCAGTACTTC.

A few counts support this clonotype. The chain employs TRBV20-1 and TRBJ2-3; D gene uncertain. Trimming removed 7 bases at V and 9 bases at J, with 20 bases between. The CDR3 is 13 amino acids. The germline CDR1 and CDR2 sequences are DFQATT and SNEGSKA (reference sequence). Here the CDR3 DNA reads TGCAGTGTCATCTCTCCCCTTGGCTACACGCAGTATTTT. This encodes CSVISPLGYTQYF.

V gene TRBV28 combines with J gene TRBJ2-3, with a weak D call TRBD1 (7 bases). The CDR3 is 14 amino acids. In germline, CDR1 is MDHEN, CDR2 SYDVKM. Trimming pared 2 bases from V and 7 bases from J, leaving 13 bases between. The CDR3 DNA is TGTGCCAGCAGTTTACCAGGGGGAGGCTATACGCAGTATTTT. This encodes CASSLPGGGYTQYF.

In this sample, this clonotype turned up many times. The chain couples TRBV7-2 to TRBJ1-1; D call uncertain. The CDR3 runs to 12 residues. CDR1 is SGHTA and CDR2 is FQGNSA in the germline V gene. Trimming cost V 2 bases and J 4 bases, with 5 bases left between them. Here the CDR3 DNA reads TGTGCCAGCAGCTTATATGGCACTGAAGCTTTCTTT. As protein: CASSLYGTEAFF.

The sample holds a few counts of this clonotype. J is TRBJ2-3 and V is TRBV7-2; D possibly uses TRBD1 or TRBD2 (6 bases each). The CDR3 sequence is 16 residues long. The V gene lost 1 base and the J gene lost 1 base, with 12 bases spanning the gap. Looked up from germline, CDR1 is SGHTA and CDR2 is FQGNSA. CDR3 loop: CASSLEGDFRTDTQYF. The CDR3 DNA reads as TGTGCCAGCAGCTTAGAGGGGGACTTTCGCACAGATACGCAGTATTTT.

There are a few counts of this clonotype. This sequence joins TRBV5-1 and TRBJ1-2; D may be TRBD1 (6 bases). V was trimmed by 4 bases and J by 3 bases, leaving 13 bases between them. This CDR3 is built from 14 residues. CDR1 is SGHRS and CDR2 is YFSETQ in the germline V gene. The CDR3 DNA reads TGCGCCAGCAGCCAAGACAGGCCTTACTATGGCTACACCTTC. This gives the protein CASSQDRPYYGYTF.

This chain links TRBV5-1 with TRBJ1-6; D not resolved. Per the germline V gene, CDR1 is SGHRS and CDR2 is YFSETQ. With 0 bases removed from V and 4 bases from J, the gap between germline ends came to 8 bases. This CDR3 is 15 amino acids long. The CDR3 DNA reads TGCGCCAGCAGCTTGGCCGGAGGGTATAATTCACCCCTCCACTTT. Its protein is CASSLAGGYNSPLHF. Filled out from reference TRBV5-1 and TRBJ1-6, the complete variable domain reads KAGVTQTPRYLIKTRGQQVTLSCSPISGHRSVSWYQQTPGQGLQFLFEYFSETQRNKGNFPGRFSGRQFSNSRSEMNVSTLELGDSALYLCASSLAGGYNSPLHFGNGTRLTVT.

This clonotype was counted only a few times. The chain is built from TRBV5-1 and TRBJ2-1; D not resolved. Trimming stripped 0 bases from V and 2 bases from J, with 9 bases between. The CDR3 contains 15 residues. Per the germline V gene, CDR1 is SGHRS and CDR2 is YFSETQ. CDR3 region: CASSLAMGTYNEQFF. As DNA, the CDR3 is TGCGCCAGCAGCTTGGCCATGGGCACCTACAATGAGCAGTTCTTC.

This clonotype has just a few counts. The gene calls are TRBV7-2 and TRBJ2-7; D may correspond to TRBD1 or TRBD2 (5 bases each). In germline, CDR1 is SGHTA, CDR2 FQGNSA. V was cut by 5 bases and J by 10 bases, with 15 bases left in between. This CDR3 contains 12 residues. The CDR3: CASSNHPGLQYV. The CDR3, as DNA: TGTGCCAGCAGCAACCACCCGGGGCTTCAGTACGTC.

The J gene is TRBJ2-1, the V gene TRBV12-3 or TRBV12-4; 7 nucleotides line up with TRBD2. The length of the CDR3 is 15 residues. Losses at the gene ends were 8 bases for V and 9 bases for J; bases not matched to a gene: 16. DNA for the CDR3: TGTGCCAGCGTCCCCACCCGCGGGGGAGCTTTTGAGCAGTTCTTC. It yields the protein CASVPTRGGAFEQFF.

This clonotype was recorded a few times. This CDR3 is CASSSRGVSSFF. In nucleotides, the CDR3 is TGTGCCAGCAGTTCCCGTGGGGTTTCATCTTTCTTT. The chain uses TRBV12-3 or TRBV12-4 and TRBJ1-1; D is undetermined. The V end was cut by 4 bases, the J end by 12 bases, with 15 bases between. The CDR3 covers 12 residues.

This clonotype was picked up a small number of times. The chain carries TRBV2 and TRBJ2-5, with unresolved D. Germline-derived CDR1 and CDR2 are SNHLY and FYNNEI. The CDR3 covers 12 residues. V was clipped by 9 bases and J by 9 bases, with 17 bases between them. The CDR3 DNA is TGTGCCAGTAGAGAGTTCCGGACGGCCCAGTACTTC. Its translation is CASREFRTAQYF.

This chain uses TRBV29-1 with TRBJ2-7; D is uncertain. Germline V gene data show CDR1 as SQVTM and CDR2 as ANQGSEA. Trimming took off 4 bases at V and 1 base at J, with 11 bases between the two ends. The CDR3 spans 13 residues. The CDR3 protein is CSVVTTNSYEQYF. CDR3 coding DNA: TGCAGCGTTGTAACTACTAATTCCTACGAGCAGTACTTC.

V and J are TRBV20-1 and TRBJ2-2; D is undetermined. Germline V gene sequence: CDR1 DFQATT, CDR2 SNEGSKA (reference sequence). Trimming stripped 2 bases from V and 6 bases from J, with 19 bases between. This CDR3 is built from 16 residues. The CDR3 loop is CSARPRLWPNAGELFF. DNA for the CDR3: TGCAGTGCTAGACCCAGGCTTTGGCCTAACGCCGGGGAGCTGTTTTTT.

As concerns this clonotype: Since a much larger clone is just one base distant, this may be a read error. CDR3 sequence reads: CASRLEGQETQYF. In DNA, the CDR3 is TGTGCTAGCAGGCTAGAGGGGCAAGAGACCCAGTACTTC. This rearrangement joins TRBV7-7 to TRBJ2-5; D tentatively reads TRBD1 or TRBD2 (5 bases each). Germline V gives CDR1 SSHAT, CDR2 FNYEAQ (reference sequence). CDR3 length: 13 amino acids.

The V call is TRBV18, the J call TRBJ1-1, with D perhaps TRBD1 (5 bases). Germline V CDR1 and CDR2: KGHSH, LQKENI. Trimming cost V 2 bases and J 3 bases, with 10 bases left between them. The CDR3 runs 14 residues. The CDR3 sequence: CASSPGRAYTEAFF. In nucleotides, the CDR3 is TGTGCCAGCTCACCAGGCAGGGCGTACACTGAAGCTTTCTTT.

The chain is built from TRBV15 and TRBJ2-3; D is unclear. V shed 0 bases and J shed 2 bases, with 15 bases lying between them. Germline CDR1 is LNHNV and CDR2 is YYDKDF (reference sequence). CDR3 length: 17 residues. The CDR3 bases are TGTGCCACCAGCAGAGATAAGGCCCGGTTATCCACAGATACGCAGTATTTT. Translation: CATSRDKARLSTDTQYF.